The present TCR beta chain was sequenced within a study of shared clonotypes between healthy human individuals. Each subset's genomic DNA was shared equally among a number of immunoSEQ plates. Original data processing: For the immunoSEQ data, sequences were junction-only without quality scores, so filtering differed. The data were produced by immunoSEQ multiplex PCR, yet TCRdb's version contains in-frame clones alone and is incomplete. That table furnishes V, J and clone size, whereas the DNA furnished D and trimming. Among about 2.4 million clones listed, 85% to 95% were seen once. Whole-study results and caveats: Naive CD4 clonotypes were shared across several donors at about 5%. Unshared clonotypes carried lower generation probabilities than those common to all four donors.

The germline CDR1 and CDR2 sequences are SNHLY and FYNNEI. V lost 8 bases to trimming and J lost 3 bases; unmatched junction nucleotides: 5. The CDR3 is made up of 14 amino acids. This clone was found once. No antigen is known for it. Sequencing input: naive CD4+ T cells sorted from blood. Subset denoted: CD45RA+ positively selected. This clonotype originated in a man aged 18-30 years in good health. The chain is built from TRBV2 and TRBJ1-5; 9 bases map to TRBD1. CDR3 bases: TGTGCCAGCGGGGGACAGGGCTACAATCAGCCCCAGCATTTT. Its translation: CASGGQGYNQPQHF.